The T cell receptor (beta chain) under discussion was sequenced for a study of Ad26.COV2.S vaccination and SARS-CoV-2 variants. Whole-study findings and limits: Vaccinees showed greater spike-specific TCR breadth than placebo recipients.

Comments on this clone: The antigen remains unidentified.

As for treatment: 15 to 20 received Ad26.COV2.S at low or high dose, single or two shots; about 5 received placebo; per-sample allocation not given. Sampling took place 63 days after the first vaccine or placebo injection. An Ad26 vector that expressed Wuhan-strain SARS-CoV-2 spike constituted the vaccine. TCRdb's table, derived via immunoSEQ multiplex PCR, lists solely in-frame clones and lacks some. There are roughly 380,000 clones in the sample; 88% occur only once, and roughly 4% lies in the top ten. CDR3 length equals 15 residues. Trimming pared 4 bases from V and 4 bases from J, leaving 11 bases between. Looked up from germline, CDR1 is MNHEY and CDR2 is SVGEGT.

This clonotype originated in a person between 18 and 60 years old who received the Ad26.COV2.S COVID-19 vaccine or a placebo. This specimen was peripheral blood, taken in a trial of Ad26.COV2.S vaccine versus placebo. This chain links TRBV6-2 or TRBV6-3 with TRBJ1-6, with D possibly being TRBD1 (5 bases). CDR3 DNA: TGTGCCAGCAGTTTCCGGGACGGTTATAATTCACCCCTCCACTTT. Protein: CASSFRDGYNSPLHF.